This record covers a single T cell receptor beta chain. This entry belongs to a study of CD8+ T cells in alopecia areata. Study information: Patients in the treated group were given tofacitinib by mouth, 5 to 10 mg twice a day.

It was from alopecia areata patients that lesional scalp punch biopsies and peripheral blood were collected. The CDR3 has 13 residues. V lost 3 bases and J lost 7; bases outside the gene matches: 6. The germline gives CDR1 SGHRS, CDR2 YFSETQ. RNA was extracted and reverse transcribed into cDNA as the sequencing template. Generated by immunoSEQ multiplex PCR, the TCRdb table keeps only in-frame clones and is missing some. The table shows 150,000 to 200,000 clones, with around 64% occurring only once. The starting material was CD8+ T cells sorted from blood, obtained at week 0. The chain carries TRBV5-1 and TRBJ1-1, with 7 bases identical to TRBD1. The clonotype comes from a human donor with alopecia areata. The CDR3 loop is CASSSTGTDEAFF. The CDR3, as DNA: TGCGCCAGCAGCTCTACCGGGACAGATGAAGCTTTCTTT.